A selection of T cell receptor beta chains follows, all from one sample in a study of graft-versus-host responses after intestinal transplantation. Sequencing used immunoSEQ multiplex PCR; TCRdb keeps in-frame clones, though not all of them. This sample carries approximately 54,000 clones, about 88% of them seen once, and the ten largest clones take around 0.48%. Their recognized antigens are unknown. The specimen comprised unstimulated CD4+ T cells sorted from spleen or lymph node cells, sampled before transplant. The origin of the receptors is a human donor who was the organ donor for an intestinal transplant. The conserved cysteine and the conserved F or W are not part of the CDR3 here. Fields, in order: D gene, J gene, V gene, CDR3 protein. The D gene is left open where the match is weak.

d_gene: .
j_gene: TRBJ1-1
v_gene: TRBV19
CDR3aa: ASSIQGLGNTEAF

d_gene: .
j_gene: TRBJ2-5
v_gene: TRBV6-5
CDR3aa: ASSQRTRKETQY

d_gene: TRBD1
j_gene: TRBJ2-7
v_gene: TRBV9
CDR3aa: ASSPGGRGTFYEQY

d_gene: TRBD1
j_gene: TRBJ1-6
v_gene: TRBV6-1
CDR3aa: ASSRGDRYNSPLH

d_gene: .
j_gene: TRBJ1-2
v_gene: TRBV6-5
CDR3aa: ASSYRSNYGYT

d_gene: TRBD1
j_gene: TRBJ2-3
v_gene: TRBV29-1
CDR3aa: SVTGQRVSDTQY

d_gene: TRBD2
j_gene: TRBJ2-2
v_gene: TRBV29-1
CDR3aa: SVGFFGGGGFGELF

d_gene: TRBD1
j_gene: TRBJ2-3
v_gene: TRBV6-1
CDR3aa: ASSEIVWDRVRTDTQY

d_gene: .
j_gene: TRBJ1-2
v_gene: TRBV14
CDR3aa: ASSQWGGRYGYT

d_gene: TRBD2
j_gene: TRBJ2-2
v_gene: TRBV19
CDR3aa: ASSAGTSGSFSNTGELF

d_gene: .
j_gene: TRBJ2-5
v_gene: TRBV30
CDR3aa: AWSALWTATYSQETQY

d_gene: .
j_gene: TRBJ1-4
v_gene: TRBV7-9
CDR3aa: ASSLGWTGEKLF

d_gene: .
j_gene: TRBJ1-2
v_gene: TRBV7-8
CDR3aa: ASSPAVDRTLPYGYT

d_gene: .
j_gene: TRBJ2-7
v_gene: TRBV13
CDR3aa: ASSQTPAYEQY

d_gene: .
j_gene: TRBJ2-3
v_gene: TRBV6-1
CDR3aa: ASSVTDTQY

d_gene: TRBD2
j_gene: TRBJ2-6
v_gene: TRBV19
CDR3aa: ASSIVIAGAGANVLT

d_gene: .
j_gene: TRBJ1-1
v_gene: TRBV6-5
CDR3aa: ASSYLSGSEAF

d_gene: .
j_gene: TRBJ1-2
v_gene: TRBV2
CDR3aa: ASSEAEAGGASGYT

d_gene: TRBD1
j_gene: TRBJ1-5
v_gene: TRBV6-5
CDR3aa: ASRTDRGSQPQH

d_gene: .
j_gene: TRBJ1-1
v_gene: TRBV19
CDR3aa: ASRGLRANTEAF

d_gene: .
j_gene: TRBJ1-5
v_gene: TRBV21-1
CDR3aa: ASSPGGQGDQPQH

d_gene: .
j_gene: TRBJ1-4
v_gene: TRBV12-5
CDR3aa: ASGDWPDRDNEKLF

d_gene: .
j_gene: TRBJ2-7
v_gene: TRBV2
CDR3aa: ASSGPYEQY

d_gene: .
j_gene: TRBJ1-2
v_gene: TRBV29-1
CDR3aa: SVAVVTAPYGYT

d_gene: .
j_gene: TRBJ1-2
v_gene: TRBV20-1
CDR3aa: SALTTWGYT

d_gene: .
j_gene: TRBJ2-1
v_gene: TRBV6-5
CDR3aa: ASSLRPSDEQF

d_gene: .
j_gene: TRBJ2-7
v_gene: TRBV2
CDR3aa: ASKKTYEQY

d_gene: .
j_gene: TRBJ2-7
v_gene: TRBV9
CDR3aa: ASSVSDRSYEQY

d_gene: TRBD1
j_gene: TRBJ2-2
v_gene: TRBV11-2
CDR3aa: ASSLGGQGVPGELF

d_gene: .
j_gene: TRBJ2-7
v_gene: TRBV10-3
CDR3aa: AISVDRSYEQY

d_gene: TRBD1
j_gene: TRBJ2-5
v_gene: TRBV27
CDR3aa: ASSFRWTGGGAQY

d_gene: .
j_gene: TRBJ1-1
v_gene: TRBV14
CDR3aa: ASSQGGGSGKAF

d_gene: TRBD1
j_gene: TRBJ1-1
v_gene: TRBV7-2
CDR3aa: ASSRGQRPEAF

d_gene: .
j_gene: TRBJ1-5
v_gene: TRBV19
CDR3aa: ASSIKQGNQPQH

d_gene: TRBD2
j_gene: TRBJ2-3
v_gene: TRBV25-1
CDR3aa: ASSAGTNTDTQY

d_gene: .
j_gene: TRBJ1-1
v_gene: TRBV5-4
CDR3aa: ASSLAANTEAF